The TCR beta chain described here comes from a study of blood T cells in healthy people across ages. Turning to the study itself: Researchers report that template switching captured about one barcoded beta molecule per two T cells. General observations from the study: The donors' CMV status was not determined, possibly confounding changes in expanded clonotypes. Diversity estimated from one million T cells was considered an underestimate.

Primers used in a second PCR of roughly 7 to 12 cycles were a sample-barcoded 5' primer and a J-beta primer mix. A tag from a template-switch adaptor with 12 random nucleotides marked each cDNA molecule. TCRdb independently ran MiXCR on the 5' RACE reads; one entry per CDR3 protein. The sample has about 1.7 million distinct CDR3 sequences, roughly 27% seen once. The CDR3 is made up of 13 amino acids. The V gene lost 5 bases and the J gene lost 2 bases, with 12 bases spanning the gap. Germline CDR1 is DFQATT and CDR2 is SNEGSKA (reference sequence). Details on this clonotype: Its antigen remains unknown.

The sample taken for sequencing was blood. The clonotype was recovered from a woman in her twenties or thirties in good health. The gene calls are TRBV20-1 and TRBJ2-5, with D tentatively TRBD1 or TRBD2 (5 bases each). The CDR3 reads CSAGGRSQETQYF. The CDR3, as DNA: TGCAGTGCTGGGGGACGGTCTCAAGAGACCCAGTACTTC.